The next 26 T cell receptor beta chains were all read from a single sample in a study of a mutant IDH1 vaccine in newly diagnosed glioma. Clones were read by immunoSEQ multiplex PCR, and TCRdb kept only the in-frame ones, dropping some. The repertoire consists of roughly 60,000 clones, with 65% to 75% occurring once and the leading ten covering over 4%. Indicated time point: week 35, safety follow-up. What each vaccine dose contained was 300 ug of mutant IDH1 20-mer peptide, accompanied by topical imiquimod. These TCRs are of unknown antigen specificity. This material consisted of PBMCs, taken from a glioma patient whose treatment included an IDH1 peptide vaccine. These receptors originate from a man in his fifties or sixties with glioma.

The table lists this clone with a count of one. This chain joins TRBV7-9 and TRBJ2-7; D gene unclear. This CDR3 is built from 14 residues. V was clipped by 8 bases and J by 2 bases, with 16 bases between them. CDR1 SEHNR and CDR2 FQNEAQ come from the germline V gene (reference sequence). CDR3: CASGSQVGTYEQYF. The DNA of the CDR3 is TGTGCCAGCGGCAGCCAAGTAGGTACCTACGAGCAGTACTTC. Using reference TRBV7-9 and TRBJ2-7 for the parts outside the CDR3, the full variable domain is DTGVSQNPRHKITKRGQNVTFRCDPISEHNRLYWYRQTLGQGPEFLTYFQNEAQLEKSRLLSDRFSAERPKGSFSTLEIQRTEQGDSAMYLCASGSQVGTYEQYFGPGTRLTVT.

The chain links TRBV4-1 to TRBJ2-1; D perhaps matches TRBD2 (7 bases). V gave up 8 bases and J gave up 6 bases, with 14 bases separating them. The length of the CDR3 is 13 residues. Germline V lookup: CDR1 MGHRA, CDR2 YSYEKL. CDR3 amino acids: CASSLGGPNEQFF. DNA of the CDR3: TGCGCCAGCTCCCTGGGGGGGCCCAATGAGCAGTTCTTC.

The chain combines TRBV29-1 with TRBJ1-5; D not resolved. Looked up from germline, CDR1 is SQVTM and CDR2 is ANQGSEA. This CDR3 has 15 amino acids. V was clipped by 4 bases and J by 1 base, with 14 bases between them. Here the CDR3 DNA reads TGCAGCGTTGGTCTGGGGTTGGGAAGCAATCAGCCCCAGCATTTT. This gives the protein CSVGLGLGSNQPQHF. The full variable domain, its missing parts supplied by reference TRBV29-1 and TRBJ1-5, is SAVISQKPSRDICQRGTSLTIQCQVDSQVTMMFWYRQQPGQSLTLIATANQGSEATYESGFVIDKFPISRPNLTFSTLTVSNMSPEDSSIYLCSVGLGLGSNQPQHFGDGTRLSIL.

In its sample, this clone was seen a few times. The V gene is TRBV28, the J gene TRBJ2-2, with D possibly being TRBD2 (5 bases). The germline V gene encodes CDR1 MDHEN and CDR2 SYDVKM. This CDR3 is 16 amino acids long. V was trimmed by 3 bases and J by 1 base, leaving 12 bases between them. The CDR3 spells CASSFPPGGNTGELFF. DNA of the CDR3: TGTGCCAGCAGTTTCCCCCCCGGAGGGAACACCGGGGAGCTGTTTTTT.

The V gene is TRBV9, the J gene TRBJ1-1, with 8 bases fitting TRBD1. The CDR3 is 16 residues long. The germline CDR1 and CDR2 sequences are SGDLS and YYNGEE. V was pared by 1 base and J by 1 base, with 6 bases of the junction left unmatched. The CDR3: CASSVRTGNENTEAFF. The CDR3 DNA is TGTGCCAGCAGCGTACGGACAGGGAATGAGAACACTGAAGCTTTCTTT. Combining the CDR3 with reference TRBV9 and TRBJ1-1 gives the whole variable domain DSGVTQTPKHLITATGQRVTLRCSPRSGDLSVYWYQQSLDQGLQFLIQYYNGEERAKGNILERFSAQQFPDLHSELNLSSLELGDSALYFCASSVRTGNENTEAFFGQGTRLTVV.

The chain couples TRBV7-2 to TRBJ2-5, with D unclear. Germline V gives CDR1 SGHTA, CDR2 FQGNSA. V shed 4 bases and J shed 1 base, with 7 bases lying between them. This CDR3 spans 13 amino acids. The CDR3 region is CASSSRSQETQYF. The DNA of the CDR3 is TGTGCCAGCAGCTCTAGAAGCCAAGAGACCCAGTACTTC. Together with reference TRBV7-2 and TRBJ2-5, the CDR3 gives the full variable domain: GAGVSQSPSNKVTEKGKDVELRCDPISGHTALYWYRQSLGQGLEFLIYFQGNSAPDKSGLPSDRFSAERTGGSVSTLTIQRTQQEDSAVYLCASSSRSQETQYFGPGTRLLVL.

The J gene is TRBJ2-1, the V gene TRBV4-1, with D uncertain. There are 13 residues in the CDR3. Germline V lookup: CDR1 MGHRA, CDR2 YSYEKL. Trimming stripped 3 bases from V and 8 bases from J, with 11 bases between. CDR3 sequence: CASSHSPVDEQFF. Here the CDR3 DNA reads TGCGCCAGCAGCCATTCTCCAGTCGATGAGCAGTTCTTC.

The chain couples TRBV29-1 to TRBJ1-3; D is unclear. The CDR3 contains 12 residues. Trimming shortened V by 4 bases and J by 0 bases, and 4 bases separated the two germline ends. The germline CDR1 and CDR2 sequences are SQVTM and ANQGSEA. The CDR3 bases are TGCAGCGTTGGAGCCTCTGGAAACACCATATATTTT. Its translation is CSVGASGNTIYF. Full variable domain (outside the CDR3, taken from reference TRBV29-1 and TRBJ1-3): SAVISQKPSRDICQRGTSLTIQCQVDSQVTMMFWYRQQPGQSLTLIATANQGSEATYESGFVIDKFPISRPNLTFSTLTVSNMSPEDSSIYLCSVGASGNTIYFGEGSWLTVV.

This clone was counted only a few times. The chain joins TRBV18 to TRBJ1-1, with D unresolved. CDR3 length: 14 residues. CDR1 KGHSH and CDR2 LQKENI come from the germline V gene. V shed 4 bases and J shed 1 base, with 10 bases lying between them. CDR3 loop: CASSQMGGNTEAFF. As DNA, the CDR3 is TGTGCCAGCTCACAGATGGGTGGGAACACTGAAGCTTTCTTT.

The gene calls are TRBV9 and TRBJ2-3; maybe TRBD2 (6 bases). Germline V lookup: CDR1 SGDLS, CDR2 YYNGEE. CDR3 length: 14 residues. The V gene lost 1 base and the J gene lost 8 bases, with 14 bases spanning the gap. The DNA of the CDR3 is TGTGCCAGCAGCGTAAGTGGGGGGAAGGGTACGCAGTATTTT. Protein: CASSVSGGKGTQYF.

The sample holds one count of this clone. The gene calls are TRBV2 and TRBJ1-2; weak D call: TRBD1 (5 bases). The V gene lost 7 bases and the J gene lost 0 bases, with 12 bases spanning the gap. The CDR3 extends over 14 amino acids. Germline values: CDR1 SNHLY, CDR2 FYNNEI. The chain's CDR3 is CASIRDGANYGYTF. The CDR3 DNA reads as TGTGCCAGCATACGGGACGGAGCTAACTATGGCTACACCTTC.

The chain employs TRBV4-1 and TRBJ2-6; D might be TRBD1 (6 bases). The CDR3 has 15 amino acids. Looked up from germline, CDR1 is MGHRA and CDR2 is YSYEKL. V was trimmed by 4 bases and J by 3 bases, leaving 10 bases between them. CDR3 sequence (DNA): TGCGCCAGCAGCCCGCAGGGGAGTGGGGCCAACGTCCTGACTTTC. It specifies CASSPQGSGANVLTF.

The chain combines TRBV6-1 with TRBJ2-6; a possible D gene is TRBD2 (5 bases). Germline lookup yields CDR1 MNHNS and CDR2 SASEGT. There are 16 residues in the CDR3. V shed 0 bases and J shed 2 bases, with 8 bases lying between them. CDR3 bases: TGTGCCAGCAGTGAAGCGAGGCGGGCTGGGGCCAACGTCCTGACTTTC. Translating it yields CASSEARRAGANVLTF.

Notes on this clone: The germline gene is not matched at one end of the junction; a read error may be the cause. V is TRBV7-7 and J is TRBJ2-5; possible D gene TRBD2, 6 bases. Germline assignment: CDR1 SSHAT and CDR2 FNYEAQ (reference sequence). This CDR3 is 13 amino acids long. The CDR3 reads CASSLVGGETQYF. As DNA, the CDR3 is TGTGCTAGCAGCTTAGTAGGAGGGGAGACCCAGTACTTC.

The V and J genes are TRBV19 and TRBJ2-5, with 7 bases that match TRBD1. Germline V lookup: CDR1 LNHDA, CDR2 SQIVND (reference sequence). The junction had 3 bases not matched to a gene; V was cut back by 6 bases and J by 2 bases. The CDR3 loop spans 13 amino acids. This CDR3 reads CASRGTAQETQYF. The DNA of the CDR3 is TGTGCCAGTAGGGGGACAGCTCAAGAGACCCAGTACTTC.

The rearrangement links TRBV9 to TRBJ1-1; D ambiguous. The V gene's germline CDR1 is SGDLS and CDR2 YYNGEE. The CDR3 has 13 amino acids. V lost 0 bases to trimming and J lost 3 bases, with 6 bases between them. The CDR3 DNA follows: TGTGCCAGCAGCGTAGGGGGTCACACTGAAGCTTTCTTT. It yields the protein CASSVGGHTEAFF.

The rearrangement uses TRBV2 and TRBJ1-1; D is possibly TRBD1 (6 bases). The CDR3 covers 13 residues. From germline, CDR1 is SNHLY and CDR2 FYNNEI. Deletions cut 7 bases from V and 2 bases from J, with 11 bases between. The CDR3 region is CASKGRGNTEAFF. The CDR3 DNA follows: TGTGCCAGCAAGGGCAGGGGAAACACTGAAGCTTTCTTT.

The gene calls are TRBV30 and TRBJ1-1; D remains ambiguous. V was cut by 4 bases and J by 4 bases, with 13 bases left in between. The CDR3 sequence is 13 residues long. Germline V CDR1 and CDR2: GTSNPN, SVGIG (reference sequence). The DNA for the CDR3 is TGTGCCTGGACTACCAATACGGGCACTGAAGCTTTCTTT. Translation: CAWTTNTGTEAFF.

This clone was detected a few times. The CDR3 nucleotides read TGTGCCAGCAGTGACAAGGACAGCTGGGGTAATTCACCCCTCCACTTT. Encoded protein: CASSDKDSWGNSPLHF. The chain uses TRBV2 and TRBJ1-6; D perhaps matches TRBD1 (6 bases). Trimming shortened V by 3 bases and J by 6 bases, and 15 bases separated the two germline ends. CDR3 length equals 16 residues. CDR1 is SNHLY, CDR2 FYNNEI, per germline.

The CDR3 here is CASSHGQNTGELFF. The CDR3 DNA reads TGCGCCAGCAGCCACGGGCAGAACACCGGGGAGCTGTTTTTT. V usage is TRBV4-1 and J usage is TRBJ2-2, with no clear D. V dropped 3 bases and J dropped 1 base, with 6 bases sitting between them. Per germline, CDR1 MGHRA and CDR2 YSYEKL. The CDR3 covers 14 residues.

This rearrangement joins TRBV21-1 to TRBJ2-7; TRBD1 is the table's D call, not checked against the DNA. TRBV21-1 corresponds to a pseudogene. The CDR3 runs to 15 residues. Written as DNA, the CDR3 is TGTGCCAGCAGCAAAGGTTCAGGGGGAACCTACGAGCAGTACTTC. Its translation: CASSKGSGGTYEQYF.

The chain combines TRBV29-1 with TRBJ2-1, with D possibly TRBD2 on 5 matching bases. V was cut by 6 bases and J by 2 bases, with 5 bases left in between. CDR1 and CDR2 from the germline V gene are SQVTM and ANQGSEA. The CDR3 contains 11 residues. The CDR3 is CSVGTYNEQFF. The CDR3 region has the DNA TGCAGCGTCGGGACCTACAATGAGCAGTTCTTC.

The chain employs TRBV18 and TRBJ1-4; D unresolved. The CDR3 covers 15 residues. Germline lookup yields CDR1 KGHSH and CDR2 LQKENI. The germline V and J ends were trimmed by 3 bases and 4 bases, with 12 bases remaining between them. This CDR3 reads CASSPQRALNEKLFF. CDR3 bases: TGTGCCAGCTCACCTCAGCGAGCCCTTAATGAAAAACTGTTTTTT.

The CDR3 is CASSVEGQVNTGELFF. CDR3 sequence (DNA): TGTGCCAGCAGCGTAGAGGGACAGGTGAACACCGGGGAGCTGTTTTTT. This rearrangement joins TRBV9 to TRBJ2-2; 8 positions match TRBD1. Looked up from germline, CDR1 is SGDLS and CDR2 is YYNGEE. CDR3 length: 16 amino acids. V shed 0 bases, J shed 1 base, and the junction held 2 bases outside the gene matches.

The chain uses TRBV5-6 and TRBJ2-7; D unclear. CDR1 and CDR2 (germline): SGHDT, YYEEEE. The V gene lost 6 bases and the J gene lost 2 bases, with 21 bases spanning the gap. This CDR3 is 16 amino acids long. CDR3 residues: CASIHSAQVVTYEQYF. CDR3 DNA sequence: TGTGCCAGCATTCACTCGGCGCAGGTGGTAACCTACGAGCAGTACTTC.

This clone turned up a few times. The V and J genes are TRBV6-5 and TRBJ1-3; weak D call: TRBD1 (5 bases). The germline CDR1 and CDR2 sequences are MNHEY and SVGAGI. V was pared by 6 bases and J by 0 bases, with 9 bases between. The CDR3 extends over 14 amino acids. In DNA form, the CDR3 reads TGTGCCAGCAGGCGACAGAGCTCTGGAAACACCATATATTTT. Its translation is CASRRQSSGNTIYF.